The clone carrying this T cell receptor (beta chain) was recorded once. Profiling relied on immunoSEQ multiplex PCR, and the TCRdb table lists in-frame clones only, not all of them. This table has around 120,000 clones, around 94% appearing once. This CDR3 is 18 amino acids long. Germline V lookup: CDR1 LGHNA, CDR2 YNFKEQ. V lost 4 bases and J 5 bases, leaving 23 bases between the germline ends. This specimen belongs to a study of human thymus T cells. Thymic resections from corrective heart surgery supplied the tissue. The sequence was obtained from a boy in the first two years of life with a congenital heart defect but otherwise immunologically healthy. J is TRBJ2-2 and V is TRBV4-2; D is perhaps TRBD1 or TRBD2 (5 bases each). Sequencing was carried out using thymus tissue. CDR3 DNA: TGTGCCAGCAGCCCCAGAAGCAGGGAGCTCAGAAGGACCGGGGAGCTGTTTTTT. It translates to CASSPRSRELRRTGELFF.